This TCR beta chain was sequenced in a study of CD8 T cells in ankylosing spondylitis. Overall study results and limits: Seemingly characteristic of ankylosing spondylitis blood was a TCR beta motif consisting of about 8 highly homologous variants. Reportedly, disease-linked clones are significantly enriched in ankylosing spondylitis patients' matched synovial fluid.

The CDR3 is 14 amino acids. Germline V gives CDR1 MNHEY, CDR2 SVGAGI. V was shortened by 0 bases and J by 6 bases, with 11 bases between the two germline ends. TCRdb processed the 5' RACE reads anew with MiXCR; each CDR3 protein has one entry. The profile shows around 490,000 distinct CDR3 sequences, roughly 5.2% of them singletons. A note on this clonotype: Its antigen is still unknown.

Sequencing input: blood, either unsorted or a sorted T cell fraction (not recorded which). The clonotype comes from a male donor with ankylosing spondylitis. The chain combines TRBV6-5 with TRBJ1-2, with D tentatively TRBD1 (6 bases). The CDR3 DNA reads as TGTGCCAGCAGTTACTCGGCGGGGGCTGATGGCTACACCTTC. Its translation is CASSYSAGADGYTF.